This TCR beta chain was identified in a study of CD8+CD57+ T cells in acquired aplastic anemia. Study-level information: The DNA of sorted CD4+ and CD8+ cells averaged 3.2 ug. Overall study findings and caveats: Comparison of patients with controls identified roughly 30 shared CD8+ CDR3 sequences.

Profiling that covered TCR beta VDJ and CDR3 relied on genomic DNA as its template. Using its own MiXCR run on the reads, TCRdb lists one record per CDR3 protein. The sample lists 55,000 to 60,000 distinct CDR3 sequences; approximately 50% were seen once. The authors sequenced patients whose flow cytometry had shown CD8+CD57+ cell expansion. Ten or more counts support this clonotype. Its antigen is not identified. The clonotype originates from a human donor with aplastic anemia. Sequencing was carried out using sorted CD4+, CD8+, or CD8+CD57+ T cells (not recorded which) from PBMCs.

The CDR3 spells CASSSGTGIETQYF. CDR3 DNA sequence: TGTGCCAGCAGCTCCGGGACAGGGATAGAGACCCAGTACTTC. This chain connects TRBV7-9 to TRBJ2-5; TRBD1 matches 9 bases. V gave up 4 bases and J gave up 4 bases; unmatched junction bases: 4. Germline CDR1 is SEHNR and CDR2 is FQNEAQ (reference sequence). The CDR3 runs 14 residues.